This TCR beta chain was observed in a study of early T cells in non-severe SARS-CoV-2 infection. Study summary: With bulk RNA from unsorted whole blood as input, sequencing yielded unpaired chains. Whole-study results and caveats: Matching against VDJdb likely underestimated virus-specific expansions, favoring anti-spike CD8.

Remarks on this clonotype: Its specificity is unknown.

The library protocol tagged individual cDNA molecules with unique molecular identifiers. TCRdb re-called the 5' RACE reads through MiXCR, storing one row per CDR3 protein. The sample has approximately 76,000 distinct CDR3 sequences; about 12% are singletons. The sequence derives from an adult who was a healthcare worker with PCR-confirmed SARS-CoV-2 infection or an uninfected control (not recorded which). Sequenced: whole blood.

The CDR3 spells CASRGTGRTGELFF. CDR3 sequence (DNA): TGTGCCAGCAGAGGGACAGGGCGAACCGGGGAGCTGTTTTTT. The chain uses TRBV6-5 and TRBJ2-2; 9 bases fit TRBD1. CDR1 is MNHEY, CDR2 SVGAGI, per germline. V lost 6 bases, J lost 5 bases, and 4 bases stayed unmatched. The CDR3 loop spans 14 amino acids.